The 29 T cell receptor beta chains given below trace back to one sample, sequenced in a study of early T cells in non-severe SARS-CoV-2 infection. TCRdb redid the calling of the 5' RACE reads with MiXCR, one entry per CDR3 protein. Among about 60,000 distinct CDR3 sequences listed, less than 20% were seen once. The sequenced sample was whole blood, obtained at baseline. The receptors stem from an adult who was a healthcare worker with PCR-confirmed SARS-CoV-2 infection or an uninfected control (not recorded which).

This clonotype was observed a handful of times. The genes are TRBV28 and TRBJ1-2; D is ambiguous. The CDR3 is made up of 18 amino acids. V gave up 7 bases and J gave up 1 base, with 25 bases separating them. Germline V lookup: CDR1 MDHEN, CDR2 SYDVKM. The CDR3 is CASNSGRRVRNLNYGYTF. CDR3 nucleotide sequence: TGTGCCAGCAATAGCGGTAGGCGAGTGAGGAATCTTAACTATGGCTACACCTTC.

This sequence joins TRBV21-1 and TRBJ1-3; the DNA was not compared with TRBD1, the D call given in the table. TRBV21-1 is a documented pseudogene. This CDR3 comprises 15 residues. CDR3 amino acids: CASSKGDSSGNTIYF. The CDR3 coding sequence is TGTGCCAGCAGCAAAGGGGACAGCTCTGGAAACACCATATATTTT.

This clonotype has only a few counts. J is TRBJ2-7 and V is TRBV7-6, with D uncertain. The V and J ends lost 1 base and 5 bases respectively, with 18 bases between them. This CDR3 region has 16 residues. Germline V lookup: CDR1 SGHVS, CDR2 FNYEAQ. This CDR3 reads CASSLVVTLNGDEQYF. The CDR3 nucleotides are TGTGCCAGCAGCTTAGTGGTGACACTGAATGGGGACGAGCAGTACTTC.

This clonotype was counted a few times. The J gene is TRBJ2-1, the V gene TRBV11-2; a possible D gene is TRBD2 (6 bases). CDR3 length equals 16 residues. CDR1 SGHAT and CDR2 FQNNGV come from the germline V gene. V was shortened by 3 bases and J by 1 base, with 13 bases between the two germline ends. The CDR3 sequence is CASSLLSGRSYNEQFF. DNA of the CDR3: TGTGCCAGCAGCTTGTTAAGTGGGAGGTCCTACAATGAGCAGTTCTTC.

The sample holds a few counts of this clonotype. The CDR3: CASSLETGTSGGNTQYF. CDR3 nucleotide sequence: TGTGCCAGCAGCTTGGAGACCGGGACTAGCGGGGGAAATACGCAGTATTTT. The rearrangement joins TRBV7-9 to TRBJ2-3, with TRBD2 identical over 14 bases. Germline V gene sequence: CDR1 SEHNR, CDR2 FQNEAQ (reference sequence). The CDR3 contains 17 residues. V lost 3 bases to trimming and J lost 7 bases; unmatched junction nucleotides: 9.

The V gene is TRBV29-1, the J gene TRBJ2-1; maybe TRBD2 (6 bases). This CDR3 has 12 amino acids. Trimming cost V 2 bases and J 9 bases, with 11 bases left between them. In germline, CDR1 is SQVTM, CDR2 ANQGSEA. The CDR3 is CSVELGGREQFF. As DNA, the CDR3 is TGCAGCGTTGAATTGGGGGGTCGTGAGCAGTTCTTC.

This clonotype came up a few times. The chain carries TRBV20-1 and TRBJ2-7; 9 nucleotides align to TRBD2. Germline V CDR1 and CDR2: DFQATT, SNEGSKA (reference sequence). The CDR3 runs to 16 residues. V shed 0 bases, J shed 3 bases, and the junction held 9 bases outside the gene matches. CDR3 residues: CSARDEALTSGYEQYF. In nucleotides, the CDR3 is TGCAGTGCTAGAGATGAGGCCCTGACTAGCGGCTACGAGCAGTACTTC.

Here the CDR3 reads CASSGLAGAGEQFF. DNA of the CDR3: TGTGCCAGCAGTGGACTAGCGGGGGCCGGTGAGCAGTTCTTC. The gene calls are TRBV28 and TRBJ2-1, with TRBD2 matching 13 bases. Unmatched junction bases numbered 4, after V lost 5 bases and J lost 9 bases. The CDR3 runs to 14 residues. The germline gives CDR1 MDHEN, CDR2 SYDVKM.

This chain joins TRBV6-6 and TRBJ1-2, with 7 bases matching TRBD1. Germline V gene lookup returns CDR1 MNHNY and CDR2 SVGAGI (reference sequence). V lost 6 bases, J lost 6 bases, and 7 bases stayed unmatched. The CDR3 length is 13 residues. In nucleotides, the CDR3 is TGTGCCAGCAGGGGACAGATAAAGGATGGCTACACCTTC. This codes for CASRGQIKDGYTF.

This clonotype has a handful of counts. The rearrangement uses TRBV9 and TRBJ2-3; possible D gene TRBD2, 5 bases. This CDR3 comprises 16 residues. The V end was cut by 0 bases, the J end by 9 bases, with 20 bases between. Germline values: CDR1 SGDLS, CDR2 YYNGEE. In DNA, the CDR3 is TGTGCCAGCAGCGTAGGCAACTCCCCTTCTACGGGGACGCAGTATTTT. It translates to CASSVGNSPSTGTQYF.

As regards this clonotype: The junction shows a germline mismatch at one end, possibly a read error. This chain connects TRBV20-1 to TRBJ1-5, with no clear D. Germline CDR1 is DFQATT and CDR2 is SNEGSKA (reference sequence). The CDR3 has 11 amino acids. The CDR3 sequence is CSASYNEPQHF. As DNA, the CDR3 is TGCAGTGCGAGCTACAATGAGCCCCAGCATTTT.

This clonotype was seen a handful of times. The rearrangement joins TRBV5-4 to TRBJ1-1, with D hard to call. The CDR3 has 14 amino acids. Germline V gene data show CDR1 as SGHNT and CDR2 as YYREEE (reference sequence). Trimming stripped 0 bases from V and 7 bases from J, with 13 bases between. The CDR3: CASSLGSAASEAFF. The CDR3 coding sequence is TGTGCCAGCAGCTTGGGTTCCGCAGCAAGTGAAGCTTTCTTT.

This chain uses TRBV5-4 with TRBJ1-6; no definite D call. Between the trimmed V and J ends, which lost 1 base and 7 bases, there was a span of 12 bases. This CDR3 has 15 amino acids. Looked up from germline, CDR1 is SGHNT and CDR2 is YYREEE (reference sequence). CDR3 protein: CASSLRGPENSPLHF. CDR3 in DNA: TGTGCCAGCAGCTTGAGAGGGCCGGAAAATTCACCCCTCCACTTT.

The chain recombines TRBV7-7 with TRBJ2-6, with D perhaps matching TRBD1 (6 bases). In germline, CDR1 is SSHAT, CDR2 FNYEAQ (reference sequence). This CDR3 has 16 residues. Between the trimmed V and J ends, which lost 8 bases and 1 base, there was a span of 15 bases. The CDR3 protein is CASAADSPSGANVLTF. The CDR3 nucleotides read TGTGCCAGCGCGGCGGACAGTCCTTCTGGGGCCAACGTCCTGACTTTC.

The V call is TRBV12-3 or TRBV12-4, the J call TRBJ2-1, with 7 nucleotides matching TRBD2. J lost 10 bases, V lost 2 bases, and 11 bases had no gene match. The CDR3 runs to 15 residues. This chain's CDR3 is CASSLFSGLEGEQFF. For the CDR3, the DNA is TGTGCCAGCAGTTTATTTAGCGGGTTAGAAGGAGAGCAGTTCTTC.

This clonotype was detected a few times. As DNA, the CDR3 is TGTGCCAGCAGCTTAGTATCCCCAGCGGGGGGGCCCGCTACGCAGTATTTT. Amino acids: CASSLVSPAGGPATQYF. This chain joins TRBV7-2 and TRBJ2-3; 10 positions agree with TRBD2. The V gene's germline CDR1 is SGHTA and CDR2 FQGNSA. After removal of 1 base from V and 8 bases from J, the junction contained 12 bases not matched to a gene. The CDR3 is 17 residues long.

This clonotype has just a few counts. The CDR3 nucleotides read TGCGCCAGCAGCCATTCCCTCGTTCTGGGACAGTCAAAAAACATTCAGTACTTC. It codes for CASSHSLVLGQSKNIQYF. V is TRBV4-3 and J is TRBJ2-4, with 7 bases that match TRBD1. The CDR3 has 18 residues. Germline CDR1 is LGHNA and CDR2 is YSLEER. With V trimmed by 3 bases and J by 4 bases, 15 bases remained unmatched.

Only a few counts were recorded for this clonotype. J is TRBJ2-3 and V is TRBV7-8; D could derive from TRBD1 or TRBD2 (7 bases each). CDR3 length equals 15 residues. Germline V gene lookup returns CDR1 SGHVS and CDR2 FQNEAQ. V dropped 4 bases and J dropped 5 bases, with 16 bases sitting between them. The CDR3 DNA reads as TGTGCCAGCAGCTCCCAGGGGGGGCGGGGAGATACGCAGTATTTT. Translating it yields CASSSQGGRGDTQYF.

This chain connects TRBV5-1 to TRBJ1-5; 9 bases map to TRBD1. The ends lost 4 bases at V and 4 bases at J; junction bases unmatched: 6. CDR1 and CDR2 (germline): SGHRS, YFSETQ. There are 15 residues in the CDR3. The CDR3 loop is CASSQTGGRNQPQHF. Here the CDR3 DNA reads TGCGCCAGCAGCCAAACAGGGGGCCGGAATCAGCCCCAGCATTTT.

The chain has TRBV7-9 and TRBJ1-4, with D tentatively TRBD1 (5 bases). Trimming cost V 5 bases and J 10 bases, with 11 bases left between them. The CDR3 runs to 12 residues. Germline CDR1 is SEHNR and CDR2 is FQNEAQ (reference sequence). The CDR3 sequence: CASSAGGGKLFF. DNA of the CDR3: TGTGCCAGCAGCGCCGGGGGAGGAAAACTGTTTTTT.

This clonotype was counted ten times or more. V is TRBV6-2 or TRBV6-3 and J is TRBJ2-7; the D call may be TRBD1 or TRBD2 (5 bases each). Deletions cut 9 bases from V and 6 bases from J, with 18 bases between. Germline V gene data show CDR1 as MNHEY and CDR2 as SVGEGT. The CDR3 runs to 13 residues. The CDR3 reads CASSRGPYSEQYF. Here the CDR3 DNA reads TGTGCCAGTTCCCGGGGACCCTACTCCGAGCAGTACTTC.

This clonotype was picked up a small number of times. This chain connects TRBV24-1 to TRBJ1-5; no firm D call. V lost 2 bases and J 1 base, leaving 2 bases between the germline ends. CDR3 length: 13 residues. CDR1 KGHDR and CDR2 SFDVKD come from the germline V gene. The CDR3, as DNA: TGTGCCACCAGTGATTACAGCAATCAGCCCCAGCATTTT. It is translated as CATSDYSNQPQHF.

The chain couples TRBV5-8 to TRBJ1-1; weak D call: TRBD1 (5 bases). Germline V gene data show CDR1 as SGHTS and CDR2 as YDEGEE. V lost 3 bases and J lost 0, with 15 bases in between. This CDR3 contains 16 residues. CDR3 amino acids: CASSSRDWGLNTEAFF. The CDR3 region has the DNA TGTGCCAGCAGCTCCCGCGATTGGGGACTGAACACTGAAGCTTTCTTT.

This clonotype was detected many times. The chain recombines TRBV7-9 with TRBJ2-7, with 10 bases fitting TRBD2. CDR1 and CDR2 from the germline V gene are SEHNR and FQNEAQ (reference sequence). V dropped 8 bases and J dropped 9; count of bases not matched to a gene: 10. CDR3 length: 13 amino acids. The CDR3 DNA is TGTGCCAGCGGGCTAGCGGGAGTTTTTACGCAGTACTTC. Protein: CASGLAGVFTQYF.

The gene calls are TRBV30 and TRBJ1-1; TRBD1 might be the D (6 bases). The CDR3 spans 16 residues. Trimming left V 2 bases short and J 3 bases short, with 19 bases between. Germline V gives CDR1 GTSNPN, CDR2 SVGIG (reference sequence). CDR3 region: CAWSRSLGGGHTEAFF. Here the CDR3 DNA reads TGTGCCTGGAGTAGGAGCCTCGGTGGGGGCCACACTGAAGCTTTCTTT.

This clonotype has ten or more counts. This sequence joins TRBV6-2 or TRBV6-3 and TRBJ1-4, with D possibly matching TRBD1 (5 bases). The V end lost 5 bases, the J end lost 8 bases, and 18 bases lay between the germline ends. The CDR3 sequence is 15 residues long. Germline values: CDR1 MNHEY, CDR2 SVGEGT. The CDR3 DNA follows: TGTGCCAGCAGTCTAAAATATCCAAGGGACGAAAAACTGTTTTTT. Its protein product is CASSLKYPRDEKLFF.

This clonotype was recorded a few times. The CDR3 loop reads CASSRDRAREAFF. In DNA form, the CDR3 reads TGTGCCAGCAGCCGGGACAGGGCGCGGGAAGCTTTCTTT. This chain connects TRBV7-2 to TRBJ1-1; 9 bases are shared with TRBD1. Trimming took 5 bases from V and 8 from J; bases not matched to a gene: 6. This CDR3 spans 13 amino acids. Germline V CDR1 and CDR2: SGHTA, FQGNSA.

The chain employs TRBV5-5 and TRBJ2-7; possible D gene TRBD2, 6 bases. CDR1 SGHKS and CDR2 YYEKEE come from the germline V gene (reference sequence). There are 14 residues in the CDR3. Trimming removed 2 bases from V and 1 base from J, with 10 bases in between. The CDR3 sequence: CASSFSGTSYEQYF. DNA of the CDR3: TGTGCCAGCAGCTTTTCAGGGACTTCCTACGAGCAGTACTTC.

The gene calls are TRBV10-3 and TRBJ2-2, with 10 bases matching TRBD1. Germline CDR1 and CDR2: ENHRY and SYGVKD. Unmatched junction bases numbered 2, after V lost 2 bases and J lost 2 bases. The length of the CDR3 is 16 residues. Here the CDR3 reads CAISEGTGANTGELFF. CDR3 sequence (DNA): TGTGCCATCAGTGAGGGGACAGGGGCAAACACCGGGGAGCTGTTTTTT.